Listed here are 14 T cell receptor beta chains from one sample, sequenced in a study of cytomegalovirus exposure and HLA in healthy donors. Vbeta (60) and Jbeta (13) primers were used in the PCR. The protocol was immunoSEQ multiplex PCR, while the TCRdb copy is restricted to in-frame clones and leaves out a portion. In the table there are 100,000 or so clones, about four fifths of which are singletons. The sample was PBMCs. These receptors originate from a woman aged 40-49 years in good health and CMV-seronegative.

The chain employs TRBV9 and TRBJ2-3, with 14 bases identical to TRBD2. In germline, CDR1 is SGDLS, CDR2 YYNGEE. The ends lost 2 bases at V and 4 bases at J; junction bases unmatched: 3. This CDR3 is 16 amino acids long. CDR3 sequence (DNA): TGTGCCAGCAGCGTGACTAGCGGGGGGGCCTCAGATACGCAGTATTTT. Translated, it gives CASSVTSGGASDTQYF.

This clone appeared once. This chain joins TRBV7-9 and TRBJ2-7; D is undetermined. CDR3 length: 12 residues. Trimming left V 1 base short and J 6 bases short, with 7 bases between. Germline V CDR1 and CDR2: SEHNR, FQNEAQ (reference sequence). CDR3 loop: CASSLVFLEQYF. DNA of the CDR3: TGTGCCAGCAGCTTAGTGTTTCTCGAGCAGTACTTC.

The J gene is TRBJ2-3, the V gene TRBV5-1; perhaps TRBD1 as D (6 bases). Trimming took 0 bases from V and 4 from J, leaving 15 bases between them. Looked up from germline, CDR1 is SGHRS and CDR2 is YFSETQ. This CDR3 contains 16 residues. CDR3 residues: CASSLVEARGADTQYF. The CDR3 nucleotides read TGCGCCAGCAGCTTGGTTGAGGCCAGGGGCGCAGATACGCAGTATTTT. Filled out from reference TRBV5-1 and TRBJ2-3, the complete variable domain reads KAGVTQTPRYLIKTRGQQVTLSCSPISGHRSVSWYQQTPGQGLQFLFEYFSETQRNKGNFPGRFSGRQFSNSRSEMNVSTLELGDSALYLCASSLVEARGADTQYFGPGTRLTVL.

The genes are TRBV4-3 and TRBJ1-4; no definite D call. The CDR3 runs 15 residues. Between the trimmed V and J ends, which lost 0 bases and 5 bases, there was a span of 10 bases. Germline assignment: CDR1 LGHNA and CDR2 YSLEER. This CDR3 is CASSQDTGSNEKLFF. As DNA, the CDR3 is TGCGCCAGCAGCCAAGATACCGGGTCCAATGAAAAACTGTTTTTT.

The genes are TRBV11-3 and TRBJ1-3; a possible D gene is TRBD1 (6 bases). Germline assignment: CDR1 SGHNT and CDR2 YENEEA. Trimming pared 5 bases from V and 4 bases from J, leaving 15 bases between. This CDR3 region has 15 residues. The CDR3 DNA sequence: TGTGCCAGCAGCCCCGGCGGGGGCTCCGGAAACACCATATATTTT. Translation: CASSPGGGSGNTIYF.

The V call is TRBV11-2, the J call TRBJ2-7, with 12 bases identical to TRBD1. From germline, CDR1 is SGHAT and CDR2 FQNNGV. CDR3 length equals 16 residues. The V and J ends lost 5 bases and 6 bases, in that order; junction bases with no gene match: 11. The CDR3 loop is CASSHRRGQGAGEQYF. Written as DNA, the CDR3 is TGTGCCAGCAGCCATAGGCGGGGACAGGGGGCCGGCGAGCAGTACTTC.

This clone was counted between two and nine times. The chain has TRBV28 and TRBJ1-3; D uncertain. V shed 1 base and J shed 0 bases, with 10 bases lying between them. CDR1 is MDHEN, CDR2 SYDVKM, per germline. The CDR3 has 16 residues. CDR3 DNA: TGTGCCAGCAGTTTATACTACGGAGCCTCTGGAAACACCATATATTTT. This codes for CASSLYYGASGNTIYF.

A few counts support this clone. The chain employs TRBV2 and TRBJ2-7; 7 bases line up with TRBD1. V was pared by 4 bases and J by 6 bases, with 6 bases of the junction left unmatched. CDR1 is SNHLY and CDR2 is FYNNEI in the germline V gene. This CDR3 is 13 amino acids long. CDR3 residues: CASSVDTGAEQYF. In DNA form, the CDR3 reads TGTGCCAGCAGTGTTGATACAGGGGCCGAGCAGTACTTC.

V gene TRBV5-4 combines with J gene TRBJ1-2; the match to TRBD1 covers 9 bases. CDR1 is SGHNT, CDR2 YYREEE, per germline (reference sequence). This CDR3 is built from 15 residues. With 3 bases clipped from V and 4 bases from J, the junction kept 7 bases outside the gene matches. The CDR3 loop reads CASSSKQGAGYGYTF. DNA for the CDR3: TGTGCCAGCAGCTCCAAACAGGGGGCGGGCTATGGCTACACCTTC.

The chain uses TRBV10-2 and TRBJ2-7; 8 bases match TRBD1. There are 14 residues in the CDR3. The trim removed 2 bases at V and 5 bases at J, leaving 5 bases unmatched. Looked up from germline, CDR1 is WSHSY and CDR2 is SAAADI. CDR3: CASSERQGRNEQYF. CDR3 coding DNA: TGCGCCAGCAGTGAGAGACAGGGGAGGAACGAGCAGTACTTC.

The gene calls are TRBV28 and TRBJ2-5; D not resolved. This CDR3 has 12 amino acids. Deletions cut 3 bases from V and 2 bases from J, with 4 bases between. Germline CDR1 is MDHEN and CDR2 is SYDVKM. CDR3 nucleotide sequence: TGTGCCAGCAGTTTCCAGCAAGAGACCCAGTACTTC. Amino acids: CASSFQQETQYF.

This clone was counted only a few times. The chain joins TRBV30 to TRBJ2-5; TRBD2 matches at 8 bases. Trimming at V came to 4 bases and at J to 0 bases, leaving 1 base not matched to a gene. This CDR3 has 13 residues. CDR1 is GTSNPN, CDR2 SVGIG, per germline (reference sequence). CDR3 in amino acids: CAWTSGYQETQYF. CDR3 in DNA: TGTGCCTGGACTAGCGGGTACCAAGAGACCCAGTACTTC.

V gene TRBV7-9 combines with J gene TRBJ2-5, with 12 bases matching TRBD1. The J call may be mistaken, given a closer DNA end match to TRBJ2-7. The CDR3 length is 15 residues. Germline lookup yields CDR1 SEHNR and CDR2 FQNEAQ (reference sequence). DNA of the CDR3: TGTGCCAGCAGCCTCAAGGGACAGGGGGCGAACGAGCAGTACTTC. Translation gives CASSLKGQGANEQYF.

The rearrangement uses TRBV7-9 and TRBJ2-7; 10 bases match TRBD1. CDR3 length equals 14 residues. Germline V gives CDR1 SEHNR, CDR2 FQNEAQ (reference sequence). The V and J ends lost 1 base and 5 bases, in that order; junction bases with no gene match: 2. Here the CDR3 reads CASSLGGTGDEQYF. In DNA form, the CDR3 reads TGTGCCAGCAGCTTAGGGGGGACAGGGGACGAGCAGTACTTC.